This T cell receptor (beta chain) originates from a study of cytomegalovirus exposure and HLA in healthy donors (dated by TCRdb to 2017 to 2019). Broadly, across the study: In an earlier analysis of 587 of the donors, 276 Gb of sequence data and 120 million or so unique TCR beta sequences from roughly 180 million T cells were reported. Of the roughly 400 genotyped donors, over 70% fell in the genetic ancestry cluster associated with self-reported Caucasian donors. A later analysis re-analyzed previously published TCR beta repertoires from about 730 donors and added high-resolution HLA genotyping to study TCR occurrence patterns. Besides the first cohort of more than 650 subjects, a separate validation cohort made up of over a hundred different subjects was used. HLA typing included class I and class II loci at four-digit resolution. Using immunosequencing, the study profiled T cell repertoires from 666 subjects and related those repertoires to cytomegalovirus serostatus. The study aimed to test whether cataloging public T cell receptors could reveal signatures of past pathogen exposure. Every repertoire in the discovery cohort had been generated on one and the same sequencing platform. A handful of DR-DQ haplotypes were handled as single units for association and clustering because linkage in the cohort was strong. The number of donors typed differed by locus, with roughly 620-640 for A, B, C, DRB1 and DQB1, roughly 550 for DQA1, nearly 610 for DPA1, and approximately 470 for DPB1. In an earlier analysis of 500 to 650 of the donors, high-throughput TCR beta sequencing was used to judge whether each TCR beta V gene segment behaved as functional or pseudogenic. A later genetic analysis took genome-wide SNP genotypes for about three fifths of the roughly 670 donors and used that subset as a discovery cohort. An early release covering 550 to 700 HLA-typed donors comprised around 300 gigabases of sequencing data and approximately 85 million unique TCR sequences. The study combined high-throughput TCR immunosequencing, statistical association of individual TCRs with disease status, and machine learning to predict cytomegalovirus infection status. Donor age, sex, ethnicity and CMV serostatus were compiled alongside the repertoire data. Rather than using new phenotypic data, the later analysis identified candidate immune exposures from TCR beta sequences and from how often those sequences occurred across donors. Across roughly 420 genotyped donors of the cohort, an average of about 250,000 unique TCR beta nucleotide sequences per donor were sequenced, and 15% to 20% of those sequences were non-productive. The paper's findings and limits, for the study overall: According to a later analysis, parvovirus B19, influenza, CMV and Epstein-Barr virus appeared linked to several top co-occurrence clusters. According to a later analysis, most CMV-associated TCR beta chains appeared to be HLA-restricted, and the HLA associations seemed to be driven largely by CMV exposure. It was suggested by the authors that the approach could potentially be generalized to other disease states and immunological phenotypes. Correlated functional status among segregating V segments might be attributable to linkage disequilibrium, but an unknown experimental factor could not be ruled out. For the cohort, immune exposure information was limited to CMV serostatus. The presence/absence analyses assumed that sequencing depth was roughly uniform across donors, and that assumption may not be true. Because counts were too low, about 18 rarely observed V segments, including chromosome 9 orphons, were excluded from the earlier analysis of around 640 of the donors. The cohort was sequenced for TCR beta chains only, and without alpha or paired-chain data the features that could be detected were limited. In an earlier analysis of under 600 of the donors, most TCR beta V segments were observed in productive rearrangements about 87% or about 30% of the time, broadly matching IMGT annotations. The study listed 164 TCR beta chains as associated with cytomegalovirus. Assigning TCR associations to individual alleles was difficult when HLA alleles, especially DR and DQ, strongly co-occurred. Specific HLA alleles were associated with roughly 16,000 TCR beta sequences at a false discovery rate of 0.05 in a later analysis. A further reported finding was that TCR beta sequences accurately predicted the HLA-A and HLA-B alleles for most subjects in the first cohort. In a later analysis, the rate of TCR association differed among HLA loci, with DRB1 alleles having the most associated TCRs and HLA-C alleles having the fewest. Across donors, most TCR sequences were observed very rarely, whereas some public TCRs were present in many individuals. A cluster of highly shared sequence variants was judged likely to be a technical artifact of the sequencing pipeline. Because the 87-base-pair reads could not distinguish some IMGT-functional V segments, including TRBV6-2 and TRBV6-3, those segments were excluded. In a later genetic analysis, fewer N-insertions in productive TCRs were reported among donors in an Asian-associated ancestry cluster than the approximately 710-donor mean. In a later genetic analysis, a missense DCLRE1C variant was associated with V-gene and J-gene trimming of TCR beta chains, and the association was replicated in an independent cohort. In a later analysis, HLA-associated TCR beta chains were found to be more clonally expanded and to have lower generation probabilities than equally common non-associated chains. The classifier was reported to diagnose cytomegalovirus status with high specificity and sensitivity in both the original cohort and the validation cohort. Three of the identified cytomegalovirus-associated TCR beta chains were confirmed in vitro to be specific for cytomegalovirus antigens. Because HLA typing was missing for some donors at each locus, association tests included only the typed subset.

A note on this clone: The antigen it binds to is not known. Per-nucleotide qualities are absent, and no much larger clonotype sits a single base away.

Libraries were constructed by the immunoSEQ multiplex PCR assay. For the multiplex PCR, a mixture combining 60 forward primers for TCR Vbeta segments and 13 reverse primers for TCR Jbeta segments was used. The CDR3 region of rearranged TCR beta genes was amplified from genomic DNA with a multiplex PCR assay. The amplified TCR beta libraries were sequenced on the Illumina HiSeq System as 87-base-pair reads. The paper's data handling went like this. Across the 666 repertoires, a later analysis counted tens of millions of unique TCR beta chains, 9.5 million to 13 million of which were shared by at least two donors. A nearest-neighbor algorithm error-corrected the raw reads and collapsed the reads into unique sequences, merging closely related sequences to remove PCR and sequencing errors. CDR3 sequences were aligned to IMGT reference sequences to assign V, D and J gene segments. For a sequence to be retained, at least a six-nucleotide match to both a V gene segment and a J gene segment was required. Rearrangements were called productive when the CDR3 lacked stop codons and stayed in frame with V and J; all others were non-productive. CDR3 was defined by IMGT convention, running from the second conserved V-encoded cysteine to the conserved J-encoded phenylalanine. The earlier analysis of about 610 of the donors excluded sequences that lacked an unambiguous match to a single V gene segment. In an earlier analysis of several hundred of the donors, a V segment was called functional when productive rearrangements were above 56.7%, and segregating when the standard deviation between donors exceeded 5%. A statistical classification framework was built to diagnose cytomegalovirus status from the catalog of TCR beta chain sequences. V and J gene assignment, in a later analysis, came from comparing TCR nucleotide sequences with IMGT/GENE-DB human TR gene sequences. A later analysis assigned CDR3 sequences and most-parsimonious VDJ recombination scenarios with the TCRdist pipeline. A later analysis defined each TCR beta chain by its CDR3 amino acid sequence plus V-gene family, and excluded reads lacking a unique V-gene family. To address suspected cross-contamination and a sequencing artifact, a later analysis removed a few hundred highly shared, low-generation-probability nucleotide sequences. A later analysis calculated a clonal expansion index for each public chain from normalized within-repertoire ranks of inferred template counts. In a later analysis, generation probabilities were computed with a VDJ recombination model fitted to out-of-frame rearrangements, and the resulting probabilities were checked against IGoR. In a later analysis, hypergeometric tests were used to score TCR-TCR, TCR-HLA and TCR-CMV co-occurrence, with a repertoire-size bias correction applied to TCR pairs. A later analysis estimated false discovery rates by permuting HLA or CMV assignments 20 times. A later analysis grouped co-occurring TCRs with DBSCAN, adding TCRdist sequence similarity when clustering within HLA-allele-positive subsets. For co-occurrence clustering, repertoires with fewer than 30,000 or more than 120,000 public chains were excluded, along with roughly 5 repertoires with anomalous nucleotide sharing. Imported from immuneACCESS, the table was reduced by TCRdb to in-frame sequences with V and J called. These copies leave out some clones; in studies compared against another copy, an unresolved V gene accounts for under half, and the cause of the remainder is not known. For V, J and clone size, that table is used; D and trimming come from the DNA. The sample has hundreds of thousands of clones on record, 60% to 80% of them singletons. Under 2% of the sample goes to the ten largest clones.

The germline V gene sets CDR1 to SGDLS and CDR2 to YYNGEE. V and J are trimmed by 6 bases and 4 bases, and the gene matches miss 7 bases of the junction. Spanning cysteine to phenylalanine, the CDR3 consists of 15 amino acids. The read is trimmed to its CDR3 DNA, 45 bases read in frame from base 1. The cohort comprised around 700 healthy bone marrow donors. At the time of sampling, every cohort member was nominally healthy, though immune exposures that went unrecorded were likely present. The donor tested CMV seronegative, placing the donor among the 352 seronegative members of the cohort. A peripheral blood sample was collected from each donor, and TCR beta sequencing was performed on peripheral blood mononuclear cells. Genomic DNA was extracted from the blood cell samples with the Qiagen DNeasy Blood Extraction Kit.

The rearranged chain carries TRBV9 and TRBJ1-4; 9 junctional bases match TRBD1. The sequencing sample was made of PBMCs. The sequence was obtained from a woman aged 25 to 45 in good health and CMV-seronegative. The CDR3 region: CASNGGDRDNEKLFF. The DNA reads as follows: TGTGCCAGCAACGGGGGGGACAGGGATAATGAAAAACTGTTTTTT.